The following is a T cell receptor beta chain sequence with its context. The target antigen is unknown. The data originate from a study of Ad26.COV2.S vaccination and SARS-CoV-2 variants. The V end was cut by 0 bases, the J end by 5 bases, with 19 bases between. There are 18 residues in the CDR3. Per germline, CDR1 LGHNA and CDR2 YSLEER. Study-wide findings and caveats: Recipients of either vaccine or placebo displayed similar breadth of non-spike TCRs. Relative to placebo recipients, vaccine recipients exhibited elevated spike-specific TCR breadth. Possibly, TCR breadth and depth analyses underestimated total T cell responses. After vaccination, reports described spike-specific CD8+ and CD4+ T cell responses as showing substantial breadth.

Clones were read by immunoSEQ multiplex PCR, and TCRdb kept only the in-frame ones, dropping some. The top ten hold roughly 15% of the sample, which has roughly 92,000 clones, more than 65% seen once. This material consisted of peripheral blood, taken after recovery from COVID-19. V and J are TRBV4-3 and TRBJ1-4; D may be TRBD1 (5 bases). The sequence came from a human donor who had recovered from COVID-19. CDR3 protein: CASSQEEGMGGRNEKLFF. Here the CDR3 DNA reads TGCGCCAGCAGCCAAGAGGAGGGGATGGGTGGGAGAAATGAAAAACTGTTTTTT.